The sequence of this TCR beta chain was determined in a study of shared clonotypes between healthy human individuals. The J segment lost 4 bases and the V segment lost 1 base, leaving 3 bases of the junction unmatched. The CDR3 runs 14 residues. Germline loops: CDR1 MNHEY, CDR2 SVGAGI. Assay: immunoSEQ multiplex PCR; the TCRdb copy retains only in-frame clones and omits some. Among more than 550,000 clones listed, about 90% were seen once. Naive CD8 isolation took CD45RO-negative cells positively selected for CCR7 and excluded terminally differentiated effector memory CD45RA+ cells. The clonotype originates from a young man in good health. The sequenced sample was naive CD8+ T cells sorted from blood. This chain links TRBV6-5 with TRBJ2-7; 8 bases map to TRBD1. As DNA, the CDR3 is TGTGCCAGCAGTTACTTCGGACAGGGTTACGAGCAGTACTTC. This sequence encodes CASSYFGQGYEQYF.